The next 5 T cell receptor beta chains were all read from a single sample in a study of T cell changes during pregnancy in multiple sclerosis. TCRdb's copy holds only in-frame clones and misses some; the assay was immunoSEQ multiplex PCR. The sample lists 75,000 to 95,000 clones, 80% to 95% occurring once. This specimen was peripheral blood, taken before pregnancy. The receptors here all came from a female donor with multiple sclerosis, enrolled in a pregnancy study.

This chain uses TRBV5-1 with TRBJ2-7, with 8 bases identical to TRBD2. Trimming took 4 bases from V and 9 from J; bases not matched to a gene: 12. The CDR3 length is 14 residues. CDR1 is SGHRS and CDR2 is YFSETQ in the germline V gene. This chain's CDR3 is CASSPYRARGGQYF. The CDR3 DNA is TGCGCCAGCAGCCCCTACCGGGCCCGGGGGGGGCAGTACTTC.

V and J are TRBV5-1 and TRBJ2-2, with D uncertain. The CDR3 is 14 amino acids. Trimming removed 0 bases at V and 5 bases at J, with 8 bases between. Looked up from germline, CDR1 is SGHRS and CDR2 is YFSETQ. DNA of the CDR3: TGCGCCAGCAGCTTGGGACATTCGACCGGGGAGCTGTTTTTT. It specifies CASSLGHSTGELFF. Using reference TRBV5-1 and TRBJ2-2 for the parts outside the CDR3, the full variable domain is KAGVTQTPRYLIKTRGQQVTLSCSPISGHRSVSWYQQTPGQGLQFLFEYFSETQRNKGNFPGRFSGRQFSNSRSEMNVSTLELGDSALYLCASSLGHSTGELFFGEGSRLTVL.

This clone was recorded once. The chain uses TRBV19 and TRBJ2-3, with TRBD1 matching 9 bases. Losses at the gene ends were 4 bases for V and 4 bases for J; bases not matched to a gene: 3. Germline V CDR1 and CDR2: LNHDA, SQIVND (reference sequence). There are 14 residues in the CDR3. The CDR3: CASSTGQGPDTQYF. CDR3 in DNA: TGTGCCAGTAGTACGGGACAGGGCCCAGATACGCAGTATTTT.

Here the CDR3 reads CASSSGQGPDTQYF. CDR3 nucleotide sequence: TGTGCCAGCAGCTCCGGACAGGGCCCAGATACGCAGTATTTT. The chain carries TRBV5-4 and TRBJ2-3; TRBD1 matches at 8 bases. V trimming: 3 bases; J trimming: 4 bases; junction bases outside the gene matches: 4. This CDR3 has 14 residues. Germline assignment: CDR1 SGHNT and CDR2 YYREEE (reference sequence).

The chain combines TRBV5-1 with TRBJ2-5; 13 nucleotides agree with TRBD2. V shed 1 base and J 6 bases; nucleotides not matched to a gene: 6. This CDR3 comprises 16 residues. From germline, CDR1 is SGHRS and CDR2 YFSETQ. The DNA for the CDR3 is TGCGCCAGCAGCTTGTTACTAGCGGGGGGGCCGAAGACCCAGTACTTC. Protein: CASSLLLAGGPKTQYF. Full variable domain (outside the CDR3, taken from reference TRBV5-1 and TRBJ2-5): KAGVTQTPRYLIKTRGQQVTLSCSPISGHRSVSWYQQTPGQGLQFLFEYFSETQRNKGNFPGRFSGRQFSNSRSEMNVSTLELGDSALYLCASSLLLAGGPKTQYFGPGTRLLVL.